A selection of T cell receptor beta chains follows, all from one sample in a study of T cells in Graves' hyperthyroidism and ophthalmopathy. TCRdb re-called the multiplex PCR reads through MiXCR, storing one row per CDR3 protein. The sample holds about 770,000 distinct CDR3 sequences; around a sixth are singletons and the top ten take 16%. Sequencing input: blood. The receptors here all came from a woman aged 45-60 years with Graves' hyperthyroidism that later progressed to Graves' ophthalmopathy. Both conserved end residues are part of each CDR3. D genes are given only for firm matches. Clone size is not always given. Where it is, it says once, few, many or a class for expanded clones.

j_call: TRBJ1-5; v_call: TRBV5-1; clone_size: -; d_call: -; cdr3_aa: CASSSGQPFSPQHF; cdr3_nt: TGCGCCAGCAGCTCAGGACAGCCTTTCTCGCCCCAGCATTTT
j_call: TRBJ2-7; v_call: TRBV12-3/TRBV12-4; clone_size: few; d_call: TRBD1; cdr3_aa: CASSFGRGLDEQYF; cdr3_nt: TGTGCCAGCAGTTTTGGCAGGGGGCTGGACGAGCAGTACTTC
j_call: TRBJ1-2; v_call: TRBV3-1; clone_size: few; d_call: -; cdr3_aa: CASSQDNAGVYGYTF; cdr3_nt: TGTGCCAGCAGCCAAGATAATGCGGGGGTCTATGGCTACACCTTC
j_call: TRBJ1-2; v_call: TRBV9; clone_size: few; d_call: -; cdr3_aa: CASSVDWVGDYGYTF; cdr3_nt: TGTGCCAGCAGCGTAGATTGGGTAGGGGACTATGGCTACACCTTC
j_call: TRBJ1-1; v_call: TRBV18; clone_size: many; d_call: TRBD1; cdr3_aa: CASSPRQGWTEAFF; cdr3_nt: TGTGCCAGCTCACCAAGACAGGGTTGGACTGAAGCTTTCTTT
j_call: TRBJ1-2; v_call: TRBV7-2; clone_size: few; d_call: TRBD1; cdr3_aa: CASTTGQGLGGYTF; cdr3_nt: TGTGCCAGCACCACCGGACAGGGACTGGGCGGCTACACCTTC
j_call: TRBJ2-2; v_call: TRBV11-3; clone_size: few; d_call: -; cdr3_aa: CASSSWGWENTGELFF; cdr3_nt: TGTGCCAGCAGCTCTTGGGGCTGGGAGAACACCGGGGAGCTGTTTTTT
j_call: TRBJ1-4; v_call: TRBV6-1; clone_size: -; d_call: -; cdr3_aa: CASRTGRIRTATNEKLFF; cdr3_nt: TGTGCCAGCAGGACAGGCCGAATCCGGACCGCAACTAATGAAAAACTGTTTTTT
j_call: TRBJ2-3; v_call: TRBV20-1; clone_size: many; d_call: TRBD2; cdr3_aa: CSAAGLAGGTPYEDTQYF; cdr3_nt: TGCAGTGCTGCGGGACTAGCGGGGGGAACCCCTTACGAAGATACGCAGTATTTT
j_call: TRBJ1-1; v_call: TRBV7-9; clone_size: few; d_call: -; cdr3_aa: CASSPDYRLEAFF; cdr3_nt: TGCGCCAGCAGCCCGGACTATAGACTCGAAGCTTTCTTT
j_call: TRBJ1-4; v_call: TRBV19; clone_size: -; d_call: TRBD1; cdr3_aa: CASSEAGQKNEKLFF; cdr3_nt: TGTGCCAGTAGTGAAGCGGGACAGAAAAATGAAAAACTGTTTTTT
j_call: TRBJ1-2; v_call: TRBV2; clone_size: many; d_call: -; cdr3_aa: CASPGDTRGRIYGYTF; cdr3_nt: TGTGCCTCCCCGGGGGACACAAGGGGCCGGATATATGGCTACACCTTC
j_call: TRBJ1-1; v_call: TRBV12-3/TRBV12-4; clone_size: many; d_call: -; cdr3_aa: CASSWGLGNTEAFF; cdr3_nt: TGTGCCAGCAGTTGGGGGCTGGGAAACACTGAAGCTTTCTTT
j_call: TRBJ2-7; v_call: TRBV2; clone_size: few; d_call: TRBD2; cdr3_aa: CASSGERGGYEQYF; cdr3_nt: TGTGCCAGCAGTGGAGAGCGGGGGGGCTACGAGCAGTACTTC
j_call: TRBJ2-3; v_call: TRBV3-1; clone_size: many; d_call: -; cdr3_aa: CASRYGAGASTDTQYF; cdr3_nt: TGTGCCAGCAGATACGGAGCGGGCGCAAGCACAGATACGCAGTATTTT
j_call: TRBJ1-2; v_call: TRBV11-2; clone_size: many; d_call: -; cdr3_aa: CASRAQNYGYTF; cdr3_nt: TGTGCCAGCAGGGCACAGAACTATGGCTACACCTTC
j_call: TRBJ2-1; v_call: TRBV7-3; clone_size: -; d_call: TRBD2; cdr3_aa: CASSLGGLAEVYNEQFF; cdr3_nt: TGTGCCAGCAGCTTGGGGGGACTAGCGGAAGTTTACAATGAGCAGTTCTTC
j_call: TRBJ1-4; v_call: TRBV19; clone_size: few; d_call: -; cdr3_aa: CASSMGYRVGEKLFF; cdr3_nt: TGTGCCAGTAGTATGGGGTACAGGGTCGGTGAAAAACTGTTTTTT
j_call: TRBJ2-1; v_call: TRBV4-2; clone_size: once; d_call: TRBD2; cdr3_aa: CASSQAPTSGAYNEQFF; cdr3_nt: TGTGCCAGCAGCCAAGCCCCTACTAGCGGGGCGTACAATGAGCAGTTCTTC
j_call: TRBJ2-3; v_call: TRBV14; clone_size: -; d_call: -; cdr3_aa: CASSQVGEAFSGVWMDDTQYF; cdr3_nt: TGTGCCAGCAGCCAAGTCGGGGAGGCTTTTTCGGGGGTCTGGATGGATGATACGCAGTATTTT
j_call: TRBJ2-1; v_call: TRBV6-6; clone_size: many; d_call: TRBD2; cdr3_aa: CASSYSYPSGGKYNEQFF; cdr3_nt: TGTGCCAGCAGTTACTCGTACCCTAGCGGGGGAAAATACAATGAGCAGTTCTTC
j_call: TRBJ1-2; v_call: TRBV6-1; clone_size: many; d_call: -; cdr3_aa: CASSETGRFGGYGYTF; cdr3_nt: TGTGCCAGCAGTGAAACGGGCCGGTTCGGTGGCTATGGCTACACCTTC
j_call: TRBJ2-3; v_call: TRBV4-2; clone_size: few; d_call: TRBD2; cdr3_aa: CASSQDDGTSPDTQYF; cdr3_nt: TGTGCCAGCAGCCAAGATGACGGGACTAGCCCAGATACGCAGTATTTT
j_call: TRBJ2-3; v_call: TRBV4-1; clone_size: -; d_call: TRBD2; cdr3_aa: CASSQTGTSGGADTQYF; cdr3_nt: TGCGCCAGCAGCCAGACCGGGACTAGCGGGGGGGCTGATACGCAGTATTTT
j_call: TRBJ2-5; v_call: TRBV27; clone_size: many; d_call: -; cdr3_aa: CASSPWGETQYF; cdr3_nt: TGTGCCAGCAGTCCATGGGGAGAGACCCAGTACTTC
j_call: TRBJ1-6; v_call: TRBV30; clone_size: many; d_call: -; cdr3_aa: CACTGWARNSPLHF; cdr3_nt: TGTGCCTGTACAGGGTGGGCGAGAAATTCACCCCTCCACTTT
j_call: TRBJ2-7; v_call: TRBV30; clone_size: -; d_call: -; cdr3_aa: CAWSDRHTGQYF; cdr3_nt: TGTGCCTGGAGTGACAGACACACCGGGCAGTACTTC
j_call: TRBJ2-6; v_call: TRBV11-1; clone_size: -; d_call: -; cdr3_aa: CASSPARAAGANVLTF; cdr3_nt: TGTGCCAGCAGCCCCGCCCGAGCAGCTGGGGCCAACGTCCTGACTTTC
j_call: TRBJ1-1; v_call: TRBV6-1; clone_size: -; d_call: -; cdr3_aa: CASRGRENTEAFF; cdr3_nt: TGTGCCAGCAGGGGCAGGGAAAACACTGAAGCTTTCTTT
j_call: TRBJ2-1; v_call: TRBV6-1; clone_size: few; d_call: -; cdr3_aa: CASKKQGGDYNEQFF; cdr3_nt: TGTGCCAGCAAGAAACAGGGGGGGGACTACAATGAGCAGTTCTTC
j_call: TRBJ2-4; v_call: TRBV5-1; clone_size: -; d_call: -; cdr3_aa: CASSLEGTAVVGNIQYF; cdr3_nt: TGCGCCAGCAGCTTGGAGGGCACCGCCGTCGTCGGGAACATTCAGTACTTC